This passage covers 14 T cell receptor beta chains from one sample sequenced in a study of spatial heterogeneity in lung cancer. Described time point: sample taken at primary tumor resection. The study sequenced unsorted whole RNA from tumor, nontumor lung or frozen PBMC. In TCRdb, the 5' RACE reads were re-called with MiXCR into one record per CDR3 protein. Here the sample spans around 40,000 distinct CDR3 sequences, approximately 5.5% being singletons. The sequencing used PBMCs, collected at surgery. These receptors all come from a male donor with early-stage non-small cell lung cancer.

The sample holds a few counts of this clonotype. The rearrangement links TRBV20-1 to TRBJ1-4; no firm D call. CDR3 length equals 14 residues. CDR1 DFQATT and CDR2 SNEGSKA come from the germline V gene (reference sequence). Trimming stripped 0 bases from V and 3 bases from J, with 8 bases between. This chain's CDR3 is CSARDGWANEKLFF. CDR3 nucleotide sequence: TGCAGTGCTAGAGATGGGTGGGCTAATGAAAAACTGTTTTTT.

This clonotype occurred many times. The chain employs TRBV12-5 and TRBJ2-3; the D call may be TRBD1 or TRBD2 (5 bases each). The germline V gene encodes CDR1 LGHNT and CDR2 FRNRAP. V gave up 5 bases and J gave up 7 bases, with 22 bases separating them. This CDR3 has 16 residues. The CDR3 sequence: CASGPLGTVLQYTQYF. The CDR3 coding sequence is TGTGCTAGTGGTCCACTTGGGACCGTCCTACAGTATACGCAGTATTTT.

This clonotype turned up a few times. The genes are TRBV18 and TRBJ1-3; no clear D gene. The CDR3 spans 14 residues. Trimming took off 0 bases at V and 4 bases at J, with 7 bases between the two ends. Looked up from germline, CDR1 is KGHSH and CDR2 is LQKENI. The CDR3, as DNA: TGTGCCAGCTCACCACCCAACTCAGGAAACACCATATATTTT. Protein: CASSPPNSGNTIYF.

This clonotype has more than one count but fewer than ten. The genes are TRBV12-3 or TRBV12-4 and TRBJ1-2; D perhaps matches TRBD1 (5 bases). The V gene lost 4 bases and the J gene lost 2 bases, with 8 bases spanning the gap. This CDR3 contains 13 residues. CDR3 residues: CASSSTENYGYTF. The CDR3 DNA reads as TGTGCCAGCAGTTCGACAGAGAACTATGGCTACACCTTC.

This clonotype was detected ten times or more. The chain combines TRBV5-1 with TRBJ2-7; D not certain. V lost 3 bases, J lost 0 bases, and 7 bases lay in between. Germline loops: CDR1 SGHRS, CDR2 YFSETQ. The CDR3 sequence is 13 residues long. CDR3 amino acids: CASSSTTSYEQYF. The DNA of the CDR3 is TGCGCCAGCAGCTCCACTACCTCCTACGAGCAGTACTTC.

This clonotype was observed many times. The CDR3 reads CAWSVQLGGYTF. The CDR3, as DNA: TGTGCCTGGAGTGTACAACTTGGTGGCTACACCTTC. The V and J genes are TRBV30 and TRBJ1-2; D gene uncertain. The CDR3 covers 12 residues. CDR1 and CDR2 (germline): GTSNPN, SVGIG (reference sequence). The V end was cut by 0 bases, the J end by 7 bases, with 9 bases between.

This clonotype was seen a few times. The CDR3 loop is CASKVALEGEQYF. DNA for the CDR3: TGCGCCAGCAAGGTCGCCCTCGAAGGCGAGCAGTACTTC. The gene calls are TRBV5-1 and TRBJ2-7; D remains ambiguous. The CDR3 runs to 13 residues. CDR1 SGHRS and CDR2 YFSETQ come from the germline V gene. V was pared by 6 bases and J by 6 bases, with 16 bases between.

In its sample, this clonotype was seen many times. V gene TRBV20-1 combines with J gene TRBJ1-5; TRBD1 matches 8 bases. This CDR3 is 13 amino acids long. In germline, CDR1 is DFQATT, CDR2 SNEGSKA (reference sequence). J lost 7 bases, V lost 1 base, and 3 bases had no gene match. The CDR3 is CSARGTGGQPQHF. The CDR3 DNA reads as TGCAGTGCTAGAGGAACAGGGGGGCAGCCCCAGCATTTT.

Many counts were recorded for this clonotype. This chain connects TRBV29-1 to TRBJ2-7; perhaps D is TRBD1 or TRBD2 (7 bases each). Germline V CDR1 and CDR2: SQVTM, ANQGSEA. This CDR3 spans 14 amino acids. V was shortened by 6 bases and J by 3 bases, with 18 bases between the two germline ends. CDR3 protein: CSVAGEGAGYEQYF. The CDR3 DNA reads as TGCAGCGTCGCAGGGGAGGGGGCCGGCTACGAGCAGTACTTC.

As regards this clonotype: This may be a read error, as it is one base from a much larger clone. The genes are TRBV5-7 and TRBJ1-4; possibly TRBD1 for D (5 bases). TRBV5-7 belongs to the ORF category, with a function that is uncertain. CDR3 size: 14 residues. DNA of the CDR3: TGTGCCAGCAGCAAGACAGTGATCCATGAAAAACTGTCTTTT. Protein product: CASSKTVIHEKLSF.

At least ten counts were recorded for this clonotype. The V call is TRBV20-1, the J call TRBJ1-5; 9 nucleotides align to TRBD1. The germline V gene has CDR1 DFQATT and CDR2 SNEGSKA (reference sequence). V lost 0 bases, J lost 3 bases, and 6 bases stayed unmatched. This CDR3 contains 16 residues. This CDR3 is CSARDQTGGDNQPQHF. The DNA for the CDR3 is TGCAGTGCTAGAGATCAGACAGGGGGGGACAATCAGCCCCAGCATTTT.

This clonotype was counted at least ten times. The chain employs TRBV29-1 and TRBJ2-1; D perhaps matches TRBD2 (6 bases). CDR1 is SQVTM, CDR2 ANQGSEA, per germline. The CDR3 length is 16 residues. The germline V and J ends were trimmed by 5 bases and 4 bases, with 21 bases remaining between them. This CDR3 reads CSVFKGSSDLYNEQFF. CDR3 DNA sequence: TGCAGCGTTTTCAAGGGGTCTAGCGACCTTTACAATGAGCAGTTCTTC.

This clonotype has ten or more counts. The genes are TRBV7-2 and TRBJ2-3; 14 bases line up with TRBD2. Trimming removed 5 bases from V and 0 bases from J; junction bases left unmatched: 4. This CDR3 is 17 amino acids long. In germline, CDR1 is SGHTA, CDR2 FQGNSA. The CDR3 DNA is TGTGCCAGCAGCCCGGGACTAGCGGGAGCTAGCACAGATACGCAGTATTTT. It is translated as CASSPGLAGASTDTQYF.

This clonotype has a count of ten or more. The chain carries TRBV20-1 and TRBJ1-5; D gene ambiguous. The V gene's germline CDR1 is DFQATT and CDR2 SNEGSKA (reference sequence). The CDR3 length is 13 residues. V lost 2 bases, J lost 1 base, and 6 bases lay in between. The CDR3, as DNA: TGCAGTGCTAGATCAGACAGCAATCAGCCCCAGCATTTT. It is translated as CSARSDSNQPQHF.